The text below deals with one T cell receptor beta chain. The repertoire was sequenced with immunoSEQ multiplex PCR; TCRdb's copy has only in-frame clones and lacks some. The data contain fewer than 90,000 clones, 85% to 95% of them singletons. The sample comes from a study of T cell responses to AZD1222 COVID-19 vaccine. CDR1 is SGHAT, CDR2 FQNNGV, per germline. Losses at the gene ends were 5 bases for V and 1 base for J; bases not matched to a gene: 4. This CDR3 has 14 residues. This TCR was recovered from an adult who received the AZD1222 COVID-19 vaccine. The gene calls are TRBV11-2 and TRBJ2-5, with 7 bases matching TRBD1. The sample was peripheral blood, taken 28 days after the second AZD1222 dose. CDR3 sequence: CASSKTGLQETQYF. For the CDR3, the DNA is TGTGCCAGCAGCAAGACAGGGCTCCAAGAGACCCAGTACTTC.